This record concerns one T cell receptor (beta chain) sequence. What it recognizes is unknown. Constant-region reverse primers amplified full-length variable regions, followed by semi-nested Nested Universal Primer A PCR. TCRdb used MiXCR to reprocess the 5' RACE reads, holding one entry per CDR3 protein. Of about 54,000 distinct CDR3 sequences in the sample, about a sixth were seen once. Naive CD4+ cells had CD25+ Tregs removed. Whole-study results and caveats: Tumor memory CD4+ T cell TCR gene usage was found to cluster with blood and lymph node memory CD4+ cells and with lymph node naive CD4+ cells. Tumor Tregs overlapped most with tumor, then blood, naive CD4+ cells.

V was shortened by 0 bases and J by 4 bases, with 7 bases between the two germline ends. Germline-derived CDR1 and CDR2 are SGHRS and YFSETQ. This CDR3 has 13 amino acids. Source material: naive CD4+ T cells sorted from blood. Described subset: naive CD4+ T cells, CD4+CD45RA+CD25-. The V gene is TRBV5-1, the J gene TRBJ1-2, with no clear D. The receptor comes from a female donor with breast cancer. The CDR3 protein is CASSLDSGYGYTF. The CDR3 nucleotides are TGCGCCAGCAGCTTGGATTCAGGCTATGGCTACACCTTC.